The entry that follows covers one T cell receptor beta chain sequence. The data are from a study of blood T cell repertoires in COVID-19. Germline-derived CDR1 and CDR2 are KGHSH and LQKENI. The V segment lost 3 bases and the J segment 0 bases; nucleotides outside the gene matches: 6. The CDR3 loop spans 18 amino acids. Clones were sequenced by immunoSEQ multiplex PCR, and TCRdb holds only the in-frame ones, with some missing. The profile shows about 78,000 clones, 90% of them singletons. The TCR was taken from a woman older than 75 with acute or convalescent COVID-19. Specimen: peripheral blood. The rearrangement joins TRBV18 to TRBJ2-1; 12 bases match TRBD1. CDR3 residues: CASSPGTGGASSYNEQFF. In nucleotides, the CDR3 is TGTGCCAGCTCACCTGGGACAGGGGGCGCAAGCTCCTACAATGAGCAGTTCTTC. Supplemented by reference TRBV18 and TRBJ2-1, the full variable domain reads NAGVMQNPRHLVRRRGQEARLRCSPMKGHSHVYWYRQLPEEGLKFMVYLQKENIIDESGMPKERFSAEFPKEGPSILRIQQVVRGDSAAYFCASSPGTGGASSYNEQFFGPGTRLTVL.